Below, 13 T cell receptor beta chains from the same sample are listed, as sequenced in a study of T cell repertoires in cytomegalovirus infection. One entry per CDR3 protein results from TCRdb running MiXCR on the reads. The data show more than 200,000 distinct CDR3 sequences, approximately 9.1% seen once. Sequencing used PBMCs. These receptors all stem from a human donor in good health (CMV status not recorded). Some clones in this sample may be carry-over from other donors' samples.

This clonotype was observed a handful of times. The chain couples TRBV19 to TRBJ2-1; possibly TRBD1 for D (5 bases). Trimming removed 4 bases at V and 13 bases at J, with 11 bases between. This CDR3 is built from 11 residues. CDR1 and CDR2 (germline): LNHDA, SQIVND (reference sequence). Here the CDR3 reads CASSKRQYQFF. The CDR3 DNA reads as TGTGCCAGTAGTAAACGACAGTATCAGTTCTTC.

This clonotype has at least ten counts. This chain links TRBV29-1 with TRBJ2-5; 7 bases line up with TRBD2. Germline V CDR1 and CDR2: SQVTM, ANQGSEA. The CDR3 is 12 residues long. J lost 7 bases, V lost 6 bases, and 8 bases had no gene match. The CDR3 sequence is CSVRTGGRTQYF. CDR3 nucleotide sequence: TGCAGCGTCCGGACGGGAGGAAGGACCCAGTACTTC.

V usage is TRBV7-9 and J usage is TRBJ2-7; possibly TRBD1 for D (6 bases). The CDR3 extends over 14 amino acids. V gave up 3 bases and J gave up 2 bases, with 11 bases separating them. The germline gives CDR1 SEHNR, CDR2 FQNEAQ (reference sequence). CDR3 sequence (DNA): TGTGCCAGCAGCTTCCGGGACAAGCCCTACGAGCAGTACTTC. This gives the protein CASSFRDKPYEQYF.

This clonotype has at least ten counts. The CDR3 sequence: CASTKSQTTNEKLFF. The CDR3 DNA sequence: TGCGCCAGCACCAAGTCCCAGACAACTAATGAAAAACTGTTTTTT. The genes are TRBV4-1 and TRBJ1-4; D is ambiguous. Germline V gives CDR1 MGHRA, CDR2 YSYEKL. Trimming left V 7 bases short and J 0 bases short, with 12 bases between. CDR3 length: 15 amino acids.

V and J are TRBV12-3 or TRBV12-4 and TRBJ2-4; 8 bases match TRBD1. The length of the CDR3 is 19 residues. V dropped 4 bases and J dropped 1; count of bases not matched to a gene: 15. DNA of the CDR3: TGTGCCAGCAGTTCTCATTTGGGGACAGGCTGGGGTGCCAAAAACATTCAGTACTTC. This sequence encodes CASSSHLGTGWGAKNIQYF.

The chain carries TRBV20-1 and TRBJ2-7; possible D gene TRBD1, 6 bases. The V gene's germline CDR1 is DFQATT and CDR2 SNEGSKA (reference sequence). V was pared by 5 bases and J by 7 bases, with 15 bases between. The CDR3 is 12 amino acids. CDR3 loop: CSAYRDIGEQYF. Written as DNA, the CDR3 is TGCAGTGCTTATCGGGACATTGGAGAGCAGTACTTC.

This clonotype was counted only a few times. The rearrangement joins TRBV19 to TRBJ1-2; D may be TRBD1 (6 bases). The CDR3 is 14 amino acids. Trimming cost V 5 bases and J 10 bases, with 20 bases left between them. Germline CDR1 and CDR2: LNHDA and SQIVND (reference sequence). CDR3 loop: CASSANRALSPYTF. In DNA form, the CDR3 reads TGTGCCAGTAGTGCAAACAGGGCGTTGAGTCCCTACACCTTC.

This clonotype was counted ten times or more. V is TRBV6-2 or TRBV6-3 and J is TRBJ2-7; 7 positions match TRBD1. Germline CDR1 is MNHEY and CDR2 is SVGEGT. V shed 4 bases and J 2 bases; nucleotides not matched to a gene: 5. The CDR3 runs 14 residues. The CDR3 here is CASSLTGFPYEQYF. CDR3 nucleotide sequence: TGTGCCAGCAGTTTGACAGGGTTCCCCTACGAGCAGTACTTC.

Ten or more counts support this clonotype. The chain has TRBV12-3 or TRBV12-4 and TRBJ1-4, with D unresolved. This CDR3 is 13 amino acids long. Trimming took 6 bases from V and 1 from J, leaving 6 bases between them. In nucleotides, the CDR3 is TGTGCCAGCAGCCTGGGAACTAATGAAAAACTGTTTTTT. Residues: CASSLGTNEKLFF.

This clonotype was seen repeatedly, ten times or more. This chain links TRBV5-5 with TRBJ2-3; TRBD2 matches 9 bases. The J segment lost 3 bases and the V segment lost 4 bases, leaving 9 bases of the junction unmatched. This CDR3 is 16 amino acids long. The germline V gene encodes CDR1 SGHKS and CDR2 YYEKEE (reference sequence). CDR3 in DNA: TGTGCCAGCAGCCCCCATGGGACTAGCATGACAGATACGCAGTATTTT. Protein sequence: CASSPHGTSMTDTQYF.

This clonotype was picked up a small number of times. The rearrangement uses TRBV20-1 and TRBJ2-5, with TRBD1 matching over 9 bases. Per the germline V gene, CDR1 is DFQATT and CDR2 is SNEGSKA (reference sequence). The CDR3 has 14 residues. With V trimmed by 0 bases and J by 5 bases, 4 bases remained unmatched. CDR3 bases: TGCAGTGCTAGAGAGGGACAGGGTTCGGAGACCCAGTACTTC. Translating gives CSAREGQGSETQYF.

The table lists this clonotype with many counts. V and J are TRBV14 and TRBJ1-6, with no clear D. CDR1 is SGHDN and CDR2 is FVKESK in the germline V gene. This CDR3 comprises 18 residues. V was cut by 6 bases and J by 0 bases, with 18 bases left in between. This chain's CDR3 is CASRSSSGKSSYNSPLHF. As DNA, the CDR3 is TGTGCCAGCAGAAGTAGCTCAGGAAAGAGCTCCTATAATTCACCCCTCCACTTT.

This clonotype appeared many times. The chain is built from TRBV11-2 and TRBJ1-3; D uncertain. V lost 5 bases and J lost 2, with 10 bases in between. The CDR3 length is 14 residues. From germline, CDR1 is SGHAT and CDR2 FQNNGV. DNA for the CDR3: TGTGCCAGCAGCCCCGGATCGACTGGAAACACCATATATTTT. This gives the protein CASSPGSTGNTIYF. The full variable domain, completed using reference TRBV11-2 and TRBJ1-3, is EAGVAQSPRYKIIEKRQSVAFWCNPISGHATLYWYQQILGQGPKLLIQFQNNGVVDDSQLPKDRFSAERLKGVDSTLKIQPAKLEDSAVYLCASSPGSTGNTIYFGEGSWLTVV.